The 9 T cell receptor beta chains listed next were all sequenced from one sample in a study of patients and donors after allogeneic stem cell transplantation. MiXCR was run by TCRdb on the RT-PCR reads, yielding one entry per CDR3 protein. The sample carries 90,000 to 130,000 distinct CDR3 sequences, roughly 37% recorded once. The sample was blood, either unsorted or a sorted T cell fraction (not recorded which). These receptors were taken from a human donor who was either an allogeneic HSCT recipient or a stem cell or donor lymphocyte infusion donor (not recorded which). It is not recorded whose cells these are; they may come from a transplant donor.

The rearrangement links TRBV12-3 or TRBV12-4 to TRBJ2-2; possible D gene TRBD2, 6 bases. V was clipped by 4 bases and J by 5 bases, with 14 bases between them. CDR3 length: 15 residues. This CDR3 reads CASSSRTTPTGELFF. CDR3 nucleotides: TGTGCCAGCAGTTCAAGGACTACCCCGACCGGGGAGCTGTTTTTT.

The chain has TRBV20-1 and TRBJ1-1, with TRBD1 matching 7 bases. Germline loops: CDR1 DFQATT, CDR2 SNEGSKA (reference sequence). The CDR3 contains 13 residues. The V segment lost 5 bases and the J segment 1 base; nucleotides outside the gene matches: 4. This CDR3 is CSALRGWNTEAFF. In nucleotides, the CDR3 is TGCAGTGCTCTCAGGGGGTGGAACACTGAAGCTTTCTTT.

Details on this clonotype: A junction boundary mismatches the germline segment, possibly from a read error. V usage is TRBV3-1 and J usage is TRBJ2-1; D is uncertain. The CDR3 contains 14 residues. Germline V gene data show CDR1 as LGHDT and CDR2 as YNNKEL (reference sequence). The CDR3 nucleotides are TGTGCCAGCAACCAAAGAGGATATGACAATGAGCAGTTCTTC. This codes for CASNQRGYDNEQFF.

The chain couples TRBV27 to TRBJ2-1; 12 positions match TRBD1. Per the germline V gene, CDR1 is MNHEY and CDR2 is SMNVEV (reference sequence). The CDR3 extends over 15 amino acids. The trim removed 1 base at V and 8 bases at J, leaving 3 bases unmatched. This CDR3 reads CASSLWDRGLHEQFF. DNA for the CDR3: TGTGCCAGCAGTTTATGGGACAGGGGGCTGCATGAGCAGTTCTTC.

The chain combines TRBV5-1 with TRBJ2-5; no clear D gene. Germline V gene sequence: CDR1 SGHRS, CDR2 YFSETQ. V lost 4 bases and J 7 bases, leaving 5 bases between the germline ends. There are 10 residues in the CDR3. CDR3 coding DNA: TGCGCCAGCAGCCCCGGGACCCAGTACTTC. This gives the protein CASSPGTQYF.

This clonotype turned up a few times. The genes are TRBV24-1 and TRBJ2-1; D unresolved. V dropped 9 bases and J dropped 7 bases, with 9 bases sitting between them. Germline CDR1 reads KGHDR; CDR2 reads SFDVKD. The CDR3 is 11 amino acids. The CDR3 DNA follows: TGTGCCACCTCCGGGCTTAATGAGCAGTTCTTC. Translation: CATSGLNEQFF.

This clonotype was counted a single time. The V gene is TRBV29-1, the J gene TRBJ2-3; a possible D gene is TRBD1 (6 bases). CDR3 length: 12 residues. Germline values: CDR1 SQVTM, CDR2 ANQGSEA. The V gene lost 7 bases and the J gene lost 1 base, with 9 bases spanning the gap. CDR3 DNA sequence: TGCAGCGCACACAGGGGCACAGATACGCAGTATTTT. As protein: CSAHRGTDTQYF.

This clonotype was detected only a few times. The chain links TRBV7-9 to TRBJ2-2, with 8 bases matching TRBD2. V was clipped by 5 bases and J by 7 bases; unmatched bases: 15. This CDR3 spans 17 amino acids. Per germline, CDR1 SEHNR and CDR2 FQNEAQ (reference sequence). The CDR3 DNA follows: TGTGCCAGCAGCCCATGGGTCCCGGGACTAGTTTTCGGGGAGCTGTTTTTT. Amino acids: CASSPWVPGLVFGELFF.

The chain combines TRBV5-5 with TRBJ2-7; D is ambiguous. The CDR3 extends over 14 amino acids. Germline V gene data show CDR1 as SGHKS and CDR2 as YYEKEE (reference sequence). V was shortened by 0 bases and J by 0 bases, with 7 bases between the two germline ends. The CDR3 spells CASSLVRSSYEQYF. For the CDR3, the DNA is TGTGCCAGCAGCTTGGTTAGGAGCTCCTACGAGCAGTACTTC.